This TCR beta chain was sequenced for a study of cytomegalovirus exposure and HLA in healthy donors. The overall study: Counted in an early data release were some 81 million unique TCRs from HLA-typed donors.

Study-level points and caveats: Some public TCRs appeared in many individuals, while most sequences were rare. A link between a missense DCLRE1C variant and TCR beta V- and J-gene trimming emerged from a later analysis.

Regarding this clone: The antigen is undetermined.

Per the germline V gene, CDR1 is LGHNA and CDR2 is YSLEER. V lost 0 bases and J lost 3, with 8 bases in between. The CDR3 is 15 residues long. The study ran its PCR with 60 Vbeta and 13 Jbeta primers. Some clones are missing from TCRdb's copy, which holds only in-frame ones; the method was immunoSEQ multiplex PCR. The sample has about 130,000 clones; 81% are singletons. Healthy donors of bone marrow made up the group. Source material: PBMCs. This sequence joins TRBV4-3 and TRBJ1-4; no clear D gene. The receptor's source is a man between 18 and 35 years old in good health and CMV-seropositive. CDR3 loop: CASSQDLHPNEKLFF. The CDR3 nucleotides read TGCGCCAGCAGCCAAGATTTACACCCTAATGAAAAACTGTTTTTT.